These T cell receptor beta chains were read from a single sample in a study of cytomegalovirus exposure and HLA in healthy donors. Repertoires were generated with immunoSEQ multiplex PCR, while TCRdb's copy carries only in-frame clones and drops some. The sample carries 170,000 or so clones, over 70% recorded once. The sample taken for sequencing was PBMCs. The receptors were gathered from a woman between 50 and 59 years old in good health and CMV-seropositive. CDR3s include the opening cysteine and the closing phenylalanine or tryptophan. Each record gives: clone size, V gene, D gene, J gene, CDR3 protein, CDR3 DNA. A D gene is named only where the DNA matches it firmly. Where a row states a size, it is once, few, many or the class of an expanded clone; other rows omit it.

size: -; V: TRBV7-9; D: -; J: TRBJ1-2; CDR3: CASSQGGSYYGYTF; DNA: TGTGCCAGCAGCCAAGGGGGTTCTTACTATGGCTACACCTTC
size: -; V: TRBV18; D: TRBD2; J: TRBJ2-1; CDR3: CASSAGGKDSEQFF; DNA: TGTGCCAGCTCAGCGGGAGGAAAAGACAGTGAGCAGTTCTTC
size: -; V: TRBV5-4; D: -; J: TRBJ1-1; CDR3: CASSPAGGWDVAEAFF; DNA: TGTGCCAGCAGCCCCGCCGGGGGGTGGGATGTCGCTGAAGCTTTCTTT
size: -; V: TRBV27; D: -; J: TRBJ2-7; CDR3: CASSLYSGLSYEQYF; DNA: TGTGCCAGCAGTTTATACTCAGGGTTATCCTACGAGCAGTACTTC
size: -; V: TRBV19; D: -; J: TRBJ1-1; CDR3: CASSSGAFNTEAFF; DNA: TGTGCCAGTAGTTCAGGGGCTTTCAACACTGAAGCTTTCTTT
size: -; V: TRBV28; D: -; J: TRBJ1-4; CDR3: CASQGTNEKLFF; DNA: TGTGCCAGCCAGGGGACTAATGAAAAACTGTTTTTT
size: -; V: TRBV5-5; D: -; J: TRBJ2-5; CDR3: CASSFPTGRQETQYF; DNA: TGTGCCAGCAGCTTTCCGACAGGGAGGCAAGAGACCCAGTACTTC
size: -; V: TRBV28; D: TRBD2; J: TRBJ2-1; CDR3: CASRASGGISYNEQFF; DNA: TGTGCCAGCAGAGCTAGCGGGGGGATCTCCTACAATGAGCAGTTCTTC
size: -; V: TRBV7-6; D: -; J: TRBJ2-1; CDR3: CASSRVGGGLDEQFF; DNA: TGTGCCAGCAGTCGAGTAGGGGGAGGGTTGGATGAGCAGTTCTTC
size: -; V: TRBV18; D: -; J: TRBJ2-5; CDR3: CASSAATGEGETQYF; DNA: TGTGCCAGCTCAGCAGCGACAGGGGAGGGGGAGACCCAGTACTTC
size: few; V: TRBV7-8; D: -; J: TRBJ2-7; CDR3: CASSLGASYEQYF; DNA: TGTGCCAGCAGCTTAGGAGCTTCCTACGAGCAGTACTTC
size: -; V: TRBV7-2; D: TRBD1; J: TRBJ2-7; CDR3: CASSTPGQGWEQYF; DNA: TGTGCCAGCAGCACACCGGGACAGGGGTGGGAGCAGTACTTC
size: -; V: TRBV5-1; D: TRBD2; J: TRBJ2-5; CDR3: CASSLSGGPAETQYF; DNA: TGCGCCAGCAGCTTGTCGGGGGGGCCTGCGGAGACCCAGTACTTC